This T cell receptor (beta chain) was sequenced in a study of cytomegalovirus exposure and HLA in healthy donors. The wider study: Earlier, some 180 million T cells were analyzed, and some 120 million unique TCR beta sequences were found among them.

The PCR had 60 Vbeta and 13 Jbeta primers. Produced via immunoSEQ multiplex PCR; TCRdb's table is partial and in-frame only. Of approximately 150,000 clones in the sample, roughly 80% are singletons; the top ten hold roughly 3.5%. V lost 5 bases, J lost 8 bases, and 8 bases stayed unmatched. The CDR3 is 15 amino acids. Germline values: CDR1 SGHTA, CDR2 FQGNSA. The sequenced sample consisted of PBMCs. The chain couples TRBV7-2 to TRBJ1-4, with 10 nucleotides matching TRBD1. This clonotype originated in a man aged 25 to 40 in good health and CMV-seropositive. The chain's CDR3 is CASSLTGQGWEKLFF. The CDR3, as DNA: TGTGCCAGCAGCCTAACGGGACAGGGGTGGGAAAAACTGTTTTTT.